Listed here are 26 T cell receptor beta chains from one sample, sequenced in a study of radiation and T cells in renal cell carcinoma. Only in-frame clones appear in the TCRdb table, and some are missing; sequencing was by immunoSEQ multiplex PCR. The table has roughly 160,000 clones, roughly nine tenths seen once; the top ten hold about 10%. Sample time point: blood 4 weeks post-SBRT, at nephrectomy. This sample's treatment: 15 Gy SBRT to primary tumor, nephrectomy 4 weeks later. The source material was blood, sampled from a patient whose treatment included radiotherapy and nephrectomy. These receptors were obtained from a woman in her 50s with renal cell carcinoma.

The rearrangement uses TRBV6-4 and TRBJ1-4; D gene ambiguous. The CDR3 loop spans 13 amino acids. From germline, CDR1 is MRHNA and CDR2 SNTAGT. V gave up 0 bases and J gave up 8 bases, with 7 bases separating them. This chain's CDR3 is CASSDSFGEKLFF. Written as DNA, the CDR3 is TGTGCCAGCAGTGACTCCTTTGGGGAAAAACTGTTTTTT.

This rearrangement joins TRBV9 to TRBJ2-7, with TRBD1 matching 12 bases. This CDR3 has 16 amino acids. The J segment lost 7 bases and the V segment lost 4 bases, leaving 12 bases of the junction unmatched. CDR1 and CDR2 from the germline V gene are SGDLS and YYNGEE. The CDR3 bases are TGTGCCAGCAGCTATCACACCGGGACAGGGGGCAGGGAGCAGTACTTC. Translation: CASSYHTGTGGREQYF.

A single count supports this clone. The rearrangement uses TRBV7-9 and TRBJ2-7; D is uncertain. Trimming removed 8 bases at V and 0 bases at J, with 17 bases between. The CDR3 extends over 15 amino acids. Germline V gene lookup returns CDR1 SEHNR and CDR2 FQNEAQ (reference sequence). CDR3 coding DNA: TGTGCCAGCGGAGCCGACAAGTTGAGCTCCTACGAGCAGTACTTC. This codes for CASGADKLSSYEQYF.

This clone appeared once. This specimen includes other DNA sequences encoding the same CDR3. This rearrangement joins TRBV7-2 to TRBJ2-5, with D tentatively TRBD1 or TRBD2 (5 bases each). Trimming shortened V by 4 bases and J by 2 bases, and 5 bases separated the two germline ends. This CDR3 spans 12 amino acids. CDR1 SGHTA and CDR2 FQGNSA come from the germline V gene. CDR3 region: CASSWGQETQYF. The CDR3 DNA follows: TGTGCCAGCAGCTGGGGGCAAGAGACCCAGTACTTC.

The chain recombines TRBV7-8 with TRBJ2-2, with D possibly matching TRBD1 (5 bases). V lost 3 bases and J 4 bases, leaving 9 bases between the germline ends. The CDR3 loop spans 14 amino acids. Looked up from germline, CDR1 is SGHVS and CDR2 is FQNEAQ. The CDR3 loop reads CASSLGLSTGELFF. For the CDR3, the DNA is TGTGCCAGCAGCTTGGGGCTGAGCACCGGGGAGCTGTTTTTT.

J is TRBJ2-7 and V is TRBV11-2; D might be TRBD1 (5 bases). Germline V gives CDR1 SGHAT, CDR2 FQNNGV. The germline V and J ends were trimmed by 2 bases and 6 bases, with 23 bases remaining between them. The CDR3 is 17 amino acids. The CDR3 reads CASSLRSPRALSGEQYF. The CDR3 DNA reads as TGTGCCAGCAGCTTAAGGTCCCCCAGGGCCCTCTCCGGCGAGCAGTACTTC.

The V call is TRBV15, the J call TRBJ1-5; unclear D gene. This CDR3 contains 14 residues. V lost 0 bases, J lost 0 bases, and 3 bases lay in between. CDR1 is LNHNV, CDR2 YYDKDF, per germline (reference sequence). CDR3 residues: CATSRDYSNQPQHF. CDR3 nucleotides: TGTGCCACCAGCAGAGATTATAGCAATCAGCCCCAGCATTTT.

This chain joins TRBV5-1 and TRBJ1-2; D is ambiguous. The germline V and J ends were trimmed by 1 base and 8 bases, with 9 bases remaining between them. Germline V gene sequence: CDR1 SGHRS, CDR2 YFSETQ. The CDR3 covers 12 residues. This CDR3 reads CASSLSSGGYTF. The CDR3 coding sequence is TGCGCCAGCAGCTTGTCATCGGGAGGCTACACCTTC.

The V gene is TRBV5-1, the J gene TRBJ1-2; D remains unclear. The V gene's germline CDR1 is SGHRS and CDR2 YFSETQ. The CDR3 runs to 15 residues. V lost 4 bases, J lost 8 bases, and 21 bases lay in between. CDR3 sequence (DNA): TGCGCCAGCAGCCCTTGGACCGCCACCTTAGAGGGCTACACCTTC. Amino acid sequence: CASSPWTATLEGYTF. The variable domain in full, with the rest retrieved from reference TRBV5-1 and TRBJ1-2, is KAGVTQTPRYLIKTRGQQVTLSCSPISGHRSVSWYQQTPGQGLQFLFEYFSETQRNKGNFPGRFSGRQFSNSRSEMNVSTLELGDSALYLCASSPWTATLEGYTFGSGTRLTVV.

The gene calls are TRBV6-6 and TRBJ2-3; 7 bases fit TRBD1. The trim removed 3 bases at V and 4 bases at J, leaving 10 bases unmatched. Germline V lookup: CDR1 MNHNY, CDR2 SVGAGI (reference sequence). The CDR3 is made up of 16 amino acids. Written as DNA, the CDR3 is TGTGCCAGCAGTTATGAGGGGGCTTTGGTGGCAGATACGCAGTATTTT. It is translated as CASSYEGALVADTQYF.

The CDR3 spells CASSLNRAQPQHF. The CDR3 DNA sequence: TGTGCCAGCAGTTTAAACAGGGCTCAGCCCCAGCATTTT. The chain couples TRBV27 to TRBJ1-5; maybe TRBD1 (6 bases). The CDR3 consists of 13 residues. The V gene lost 2 bases and the J gene lost 6 bases, with 8 bases spanning the gap. The germline CDR1 and CDR2 sequences are MNHEY and SMNVEV (reference sequence).

The CDR3 protein is CASSWGQGYGYTF. As DNA, the CDR3 is TGTGCCAGCAGCTGGGGACAGGGCTATGGCTACACCTTC. The chain couples TRBV7-8 to TRBJ1-2, with 9 positions matching TRBD1. With V trimmed by 4 bases and J by 4 bases, 1 base remained unmatched. CDR1 is SGHVS and CDR2 is FQNEAQ in the germline V gene. The CDR3 sequence is 13 residues long. The variable domain in full, completed from reference TRBV7-8 and TRBJ1-2, reads GAGVSQSPRYKVAKRGQDVALRCDPISGHVSLFWYQQALGQGPEFLTYFQNEAQLDKSGLPSDRFFAERPEGSVSTLKIQRTQQEDSAVYLCASSWGQGYGYTFGSGTRLTVV.

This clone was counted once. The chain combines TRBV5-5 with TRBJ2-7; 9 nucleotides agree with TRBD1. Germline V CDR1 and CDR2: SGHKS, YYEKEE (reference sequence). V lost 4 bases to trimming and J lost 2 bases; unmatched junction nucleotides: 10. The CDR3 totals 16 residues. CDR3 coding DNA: TGTGCCAGCAGCGGGCGAAACACAGGGGGCCCCTACGAGCAGTACTTC. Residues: CASSGRNTGGPYEQYF. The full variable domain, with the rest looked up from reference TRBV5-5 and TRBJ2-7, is DAGVTQSPTHLIKTRGQQVTLRCSPISGHKSVSWYQQVLGQGPQFIFQYYEKEERGRGNFPDRFSARQFPNYSSELNVNALLLGDSALYLCASSGRNTGGPYEQYFGPGTRLTVT.

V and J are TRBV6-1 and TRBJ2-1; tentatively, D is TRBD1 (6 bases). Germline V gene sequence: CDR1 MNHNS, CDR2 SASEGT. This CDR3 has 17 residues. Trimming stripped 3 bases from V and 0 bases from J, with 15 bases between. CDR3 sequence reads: CASSDIQGGGSYNEQFF. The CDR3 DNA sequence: TGTGCCAGCAGTGACATACAGGGTGGGGGCTCCTACAATGAGCAGTTCTTC.

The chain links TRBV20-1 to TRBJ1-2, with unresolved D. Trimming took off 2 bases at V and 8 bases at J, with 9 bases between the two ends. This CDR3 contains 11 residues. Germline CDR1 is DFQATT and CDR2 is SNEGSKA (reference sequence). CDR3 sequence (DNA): TGCAGTGCTAGATATTTACAGGGCTACACCTTC. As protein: CSARYLQGYTF.

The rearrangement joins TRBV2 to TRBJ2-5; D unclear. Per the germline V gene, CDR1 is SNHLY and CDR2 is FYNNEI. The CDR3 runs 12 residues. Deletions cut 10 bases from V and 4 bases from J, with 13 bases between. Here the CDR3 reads CATSDVLETQYF. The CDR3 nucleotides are TGTGCCACCTCCGACGTCTTAGAGACCCAGTACTTC. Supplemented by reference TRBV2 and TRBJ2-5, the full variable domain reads EPEVTQTPSHQVTQMGQEVILRCVPISNHLYFYWYRQILGQKVEFLVSFYNNEISEKSEIFDDQFSVERPDGSNFTLKIRSTKLEDSAMYFCATSDVLETQYFGPGTRLLVL.

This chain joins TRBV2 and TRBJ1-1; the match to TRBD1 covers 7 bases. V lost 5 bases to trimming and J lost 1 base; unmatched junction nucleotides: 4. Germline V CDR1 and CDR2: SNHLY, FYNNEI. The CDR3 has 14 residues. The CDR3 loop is CASSSWTGNTEAFF. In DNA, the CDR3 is TGTGCCAGCAGTTCCTGGACAGGGAACACTGAAGCTTTCTTT.

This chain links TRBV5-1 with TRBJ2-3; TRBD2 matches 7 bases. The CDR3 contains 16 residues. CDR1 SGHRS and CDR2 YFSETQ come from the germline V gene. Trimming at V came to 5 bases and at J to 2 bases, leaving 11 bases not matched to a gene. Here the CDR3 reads CASSLIGGGITDTQYF. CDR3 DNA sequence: TGCGCCAGCAGTTTAATTGGCGGGGGAATCACAGATACGCAGTATTTT. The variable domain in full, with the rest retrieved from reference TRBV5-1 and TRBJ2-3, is KAGVTQTPRYLIKTRGQQVTLSCSPISGHRSVSWYQQTPGQGLQFLFEYFSETQRNKGNFPGRFSGRQFSNSRSEMNVSTLELGDSALYLCASSLIGGGITDTQYFGPGTRLTVL.

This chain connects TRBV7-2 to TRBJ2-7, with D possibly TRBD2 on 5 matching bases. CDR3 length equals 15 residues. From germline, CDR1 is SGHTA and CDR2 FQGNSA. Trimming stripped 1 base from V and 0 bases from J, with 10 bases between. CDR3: CASSLGPGSSYEQYF. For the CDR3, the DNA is TGTGCCAGCAGCTTAGGTCCGGGGAGCTCCTACGAGCAGTACTTC.

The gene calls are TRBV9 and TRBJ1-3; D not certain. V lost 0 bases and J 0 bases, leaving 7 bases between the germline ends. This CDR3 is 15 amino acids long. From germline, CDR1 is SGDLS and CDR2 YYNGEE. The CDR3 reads CASSVDSDSGNTIYF. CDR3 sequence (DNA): TGTGCCAGCAGCGTAGATTCAGACTCTGGAAACACCATATATTTT.

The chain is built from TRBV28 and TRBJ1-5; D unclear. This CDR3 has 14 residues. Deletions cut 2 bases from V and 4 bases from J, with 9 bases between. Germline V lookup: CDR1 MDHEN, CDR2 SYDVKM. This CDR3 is CASSLGPRNQPQHF. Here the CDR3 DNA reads TGTGCCAGCAGTTTAGGACCTCGAAATCAGCCCCAGCATTTT.

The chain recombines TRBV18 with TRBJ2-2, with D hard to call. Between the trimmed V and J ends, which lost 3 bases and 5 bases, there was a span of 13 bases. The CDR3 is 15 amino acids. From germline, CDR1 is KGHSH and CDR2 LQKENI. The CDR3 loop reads CASSPVPSFTGELFF. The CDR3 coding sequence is TGTGCCAGCTCACCGGTCCCAAGTTTTACCGGGGAGCTGTTTTTT. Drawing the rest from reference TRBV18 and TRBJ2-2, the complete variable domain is NAGVMQNPRHLVRRRGQEARLRCSPMKGHSHVYWYRQLPEEGLKFMVYLQKENIIDESGMPKERFSAEFPKEGPSILRIQQVVRGDSAAYFCASSPVPSFTGELFFGEGSRLTVL.

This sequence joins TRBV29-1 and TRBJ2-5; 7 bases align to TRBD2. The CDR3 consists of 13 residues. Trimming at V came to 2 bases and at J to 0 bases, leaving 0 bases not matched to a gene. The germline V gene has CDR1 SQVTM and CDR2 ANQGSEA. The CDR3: CSVESGNQETQYF. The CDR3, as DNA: TGCAGCGTTGAAAGCGGGAACCAAGAGACCCAGTACTTC.

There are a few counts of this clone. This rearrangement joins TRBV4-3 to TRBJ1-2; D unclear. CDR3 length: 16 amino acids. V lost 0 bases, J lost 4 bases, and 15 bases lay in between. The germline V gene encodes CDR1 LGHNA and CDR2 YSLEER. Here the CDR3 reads CASSQDRQASFYGYTF. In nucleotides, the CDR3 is TGCGCCAGCAGCCAAGATCGACAAGCGTCATTCTATGGCTACACCTTC.

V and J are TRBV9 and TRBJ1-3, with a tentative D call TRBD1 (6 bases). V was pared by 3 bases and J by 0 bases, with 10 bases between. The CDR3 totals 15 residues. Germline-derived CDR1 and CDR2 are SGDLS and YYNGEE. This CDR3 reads CASSARTDSGNTIYF. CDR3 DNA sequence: TGTGCCAGCAGCGCCCGGACAGACTCTGGAAACACCATATATTTT.

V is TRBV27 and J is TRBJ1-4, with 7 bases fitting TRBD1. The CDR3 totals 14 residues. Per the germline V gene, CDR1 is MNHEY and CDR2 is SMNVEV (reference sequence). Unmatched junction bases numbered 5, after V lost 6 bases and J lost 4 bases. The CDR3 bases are TGTGCCAGCAGGGGCGGACAGGATAATGAAAAACTGTTTTTT. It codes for CASRGGQDNEKLFF.